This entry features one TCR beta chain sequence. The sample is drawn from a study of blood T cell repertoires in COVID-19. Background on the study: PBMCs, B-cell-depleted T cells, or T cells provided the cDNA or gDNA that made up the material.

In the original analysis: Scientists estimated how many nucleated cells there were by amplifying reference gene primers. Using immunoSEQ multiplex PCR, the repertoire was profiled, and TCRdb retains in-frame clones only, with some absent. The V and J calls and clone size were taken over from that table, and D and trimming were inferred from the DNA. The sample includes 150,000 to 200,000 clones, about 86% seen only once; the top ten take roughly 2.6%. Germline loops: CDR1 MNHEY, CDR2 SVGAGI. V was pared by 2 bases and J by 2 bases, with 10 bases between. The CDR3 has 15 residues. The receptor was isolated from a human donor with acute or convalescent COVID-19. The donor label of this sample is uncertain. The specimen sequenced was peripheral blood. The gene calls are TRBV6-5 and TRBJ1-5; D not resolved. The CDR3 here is CASSYDTRGNQPQHF. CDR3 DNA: TGTGCCAGCAGTTACGATACTAGGGGCAATCAGCCCCAGCATTTT.